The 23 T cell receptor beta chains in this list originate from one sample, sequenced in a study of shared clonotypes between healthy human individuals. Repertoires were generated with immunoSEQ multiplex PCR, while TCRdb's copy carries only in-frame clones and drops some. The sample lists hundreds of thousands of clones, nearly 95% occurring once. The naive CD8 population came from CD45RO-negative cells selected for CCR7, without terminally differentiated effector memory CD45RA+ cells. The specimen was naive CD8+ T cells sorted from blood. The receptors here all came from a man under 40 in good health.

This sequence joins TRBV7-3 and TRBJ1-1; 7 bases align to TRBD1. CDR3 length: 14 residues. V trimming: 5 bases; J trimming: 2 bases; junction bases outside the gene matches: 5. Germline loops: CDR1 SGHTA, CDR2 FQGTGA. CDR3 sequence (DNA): TGTGCCAGCAGCCCGACAGGGCTAAACACTGAAGCTTTCTTT. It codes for CASSPTGLNTEAFF.

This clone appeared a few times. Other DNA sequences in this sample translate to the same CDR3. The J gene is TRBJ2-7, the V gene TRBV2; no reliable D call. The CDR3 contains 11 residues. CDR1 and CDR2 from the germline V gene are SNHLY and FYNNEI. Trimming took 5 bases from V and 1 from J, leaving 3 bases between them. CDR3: CASSPSYEQYF. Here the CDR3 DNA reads TGTGCCAGCAGTCCTTCCTACGAGCAGTACTTC.

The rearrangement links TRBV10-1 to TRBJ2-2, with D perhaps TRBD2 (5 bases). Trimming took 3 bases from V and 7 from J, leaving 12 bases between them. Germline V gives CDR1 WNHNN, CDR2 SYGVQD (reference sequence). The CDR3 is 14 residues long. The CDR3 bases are TGCGCCAGCAGTGAAGTAGGGAGAGGCGGGGAGCTGTTTTTT. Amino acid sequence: CASSEVGRGGELFF.

CDR3 DNA: TGTGCCAGCAGTTCAGACACGAGCTCCTACAATGAGCAGTTCTTC. Translating it yields CASSSDTSSYNEQFF. The chain links TRBV6-1 to TRBJ2-1, with D uncertain. The germline CDR1 and CDR2 sequences are MNHNS and SASEGT. V lost 5 bases and J lost 0, with 11 bases in between. The CDR3 has 15 residues.

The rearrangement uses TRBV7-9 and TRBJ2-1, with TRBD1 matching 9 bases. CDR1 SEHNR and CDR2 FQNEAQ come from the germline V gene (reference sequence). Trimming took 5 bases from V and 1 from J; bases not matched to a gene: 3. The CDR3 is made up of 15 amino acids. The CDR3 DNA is TGTGCCAGCAGCCTGGGACAGGGATCCTACAATGAGCAGTTCTTC. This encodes CASSLGQGSYNEQFF. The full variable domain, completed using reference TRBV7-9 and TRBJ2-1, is DTGVSQNPRHKITKRGQNVTFRCDPISEHNRLYWYRQTLGQGPEFLTYFQNEAQLEKSRLLSDRFSAERPKGSFSTLEIQRTEQGDSAMYLCASSLGQGSYNEQFFGPGTRLTVL.

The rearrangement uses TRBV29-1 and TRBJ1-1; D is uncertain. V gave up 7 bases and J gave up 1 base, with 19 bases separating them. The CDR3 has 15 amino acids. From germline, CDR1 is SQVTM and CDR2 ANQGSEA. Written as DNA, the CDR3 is TGCAGCGCCAACCCCGCTGGTATGGAGAACACTGAAGCTTTCTTT. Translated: CSANPAGMENTEAFF.

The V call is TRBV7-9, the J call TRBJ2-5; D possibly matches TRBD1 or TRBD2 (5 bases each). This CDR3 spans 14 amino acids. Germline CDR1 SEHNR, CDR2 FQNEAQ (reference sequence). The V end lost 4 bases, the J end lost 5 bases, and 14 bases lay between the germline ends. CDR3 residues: CASSSPGTGETQYF. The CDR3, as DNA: TGTGCCAGCAGCTCCCCCGGGACGGGGGAGACCCAGTACTTC. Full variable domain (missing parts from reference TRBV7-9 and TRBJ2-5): DTGVSQNPRHKITKRGQNVTFRCDPISEHNRLYWYRQTLGQGPEFLTYFQNEAQLEKSRLLSDRFSAERPKGSFSTLEIQRTEQGDSAMYLCASSSPGTGETQYFGPGTRLLVL.

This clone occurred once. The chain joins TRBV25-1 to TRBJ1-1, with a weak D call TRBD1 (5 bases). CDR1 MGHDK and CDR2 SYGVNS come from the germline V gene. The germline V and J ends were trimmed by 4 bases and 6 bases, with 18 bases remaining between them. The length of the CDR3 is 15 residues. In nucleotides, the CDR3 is TGTGCCAGCAGTGGAAGAGGGAGCCCGGGGGCTGAAGCTTTCTTT. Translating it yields CASSGRGSPGAEAFF.

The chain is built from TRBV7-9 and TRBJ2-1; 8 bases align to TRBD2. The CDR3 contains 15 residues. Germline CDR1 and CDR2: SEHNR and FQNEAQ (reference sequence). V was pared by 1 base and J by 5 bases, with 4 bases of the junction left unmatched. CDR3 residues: CASSLESSGNNEQFF. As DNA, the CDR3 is TGTGCCAGCAGCTTAGAGAGTAGCGGGAACAATGAGCAGTTCTTC.

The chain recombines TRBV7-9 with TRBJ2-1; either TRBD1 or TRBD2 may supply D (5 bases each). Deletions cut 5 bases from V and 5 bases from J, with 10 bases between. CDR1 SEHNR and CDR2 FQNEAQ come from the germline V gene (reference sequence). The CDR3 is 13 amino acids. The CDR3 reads CASSRDGHNEQFF. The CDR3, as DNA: TGTGCCAGCAGCCGGGACGGGCACAATGAGCAGTTCTTC.

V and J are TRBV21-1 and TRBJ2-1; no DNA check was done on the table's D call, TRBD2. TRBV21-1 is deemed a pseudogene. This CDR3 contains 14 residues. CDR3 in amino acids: CASSSGRRYNEQFF. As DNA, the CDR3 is TGTGCCAGCAGTAGCGGGAGAAGGTACAATGAGCAGTTCTTC.

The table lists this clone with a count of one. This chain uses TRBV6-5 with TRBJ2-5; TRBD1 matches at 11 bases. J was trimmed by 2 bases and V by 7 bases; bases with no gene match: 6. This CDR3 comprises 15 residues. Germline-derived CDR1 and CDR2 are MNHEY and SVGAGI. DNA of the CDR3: TGTGCCAGCAAGATGGGACAGGGGGTTCAAGAGACCCAGTACTTC. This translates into CASKMGQGVQETQYF.

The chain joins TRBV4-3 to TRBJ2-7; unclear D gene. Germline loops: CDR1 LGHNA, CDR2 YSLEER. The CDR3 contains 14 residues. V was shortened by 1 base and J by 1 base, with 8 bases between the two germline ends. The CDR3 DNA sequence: TGCGCCAGCAGCCAAGGAGTTCTTTCCTACGAGCAGTACTTC. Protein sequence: CASSQGVLSYEQYF.

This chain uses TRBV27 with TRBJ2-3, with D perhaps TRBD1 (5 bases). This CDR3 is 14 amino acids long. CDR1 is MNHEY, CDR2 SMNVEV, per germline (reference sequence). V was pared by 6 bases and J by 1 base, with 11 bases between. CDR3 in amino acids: CASSVYRRTDTQYF. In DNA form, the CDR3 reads TGTGCCAGCAGCGTTTACAGGCGCACAGATACGCAGTATTTT.

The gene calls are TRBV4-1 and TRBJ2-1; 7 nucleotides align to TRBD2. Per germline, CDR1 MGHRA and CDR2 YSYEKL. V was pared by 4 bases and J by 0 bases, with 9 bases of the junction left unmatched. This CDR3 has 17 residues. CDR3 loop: CASSPRASGGSYNEQFF. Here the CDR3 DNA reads TGCGCCAGCAGCCCCAGGGCTAGCGGTGGCTCCTACAATGAGCAGTTCTTC.

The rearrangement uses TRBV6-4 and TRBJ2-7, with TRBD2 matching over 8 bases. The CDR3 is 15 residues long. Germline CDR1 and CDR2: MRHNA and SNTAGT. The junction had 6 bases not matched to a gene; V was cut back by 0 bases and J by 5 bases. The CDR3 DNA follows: TGTGCCAGCAGTGACTCGAAGGCGGGGGGCAACGAGCAGTACTTC. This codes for CASSDSKAGGNEQYF.

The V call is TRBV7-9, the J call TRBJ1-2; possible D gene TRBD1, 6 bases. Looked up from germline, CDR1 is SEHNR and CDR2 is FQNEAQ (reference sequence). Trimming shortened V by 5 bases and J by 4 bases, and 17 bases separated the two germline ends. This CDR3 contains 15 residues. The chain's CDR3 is CASSDGADSLYGYTF. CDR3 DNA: TGTGCCAGCAGCGATGGAGCGGACAGCCTCTATGGCTACACCTTC.

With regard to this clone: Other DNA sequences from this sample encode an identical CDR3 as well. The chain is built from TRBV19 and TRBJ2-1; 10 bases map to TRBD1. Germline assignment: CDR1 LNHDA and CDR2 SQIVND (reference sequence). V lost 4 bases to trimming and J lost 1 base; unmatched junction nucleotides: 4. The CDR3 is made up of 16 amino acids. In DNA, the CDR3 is TGTGCCAGTAGTACGGGACAGGGGTCTTCCTACAATGAGCAGTTCTTC. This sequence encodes CASSTGQGSSYNEQFF.

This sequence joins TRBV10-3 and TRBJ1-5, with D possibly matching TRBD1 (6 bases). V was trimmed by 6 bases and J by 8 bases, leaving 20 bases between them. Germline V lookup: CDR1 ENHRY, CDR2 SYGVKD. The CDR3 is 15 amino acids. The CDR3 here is CAISSGTSNFEPQHF. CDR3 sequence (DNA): TGTGCCATCAGCAGCGGGACATCGAATTTTGAGCCCCAGCATTTT.

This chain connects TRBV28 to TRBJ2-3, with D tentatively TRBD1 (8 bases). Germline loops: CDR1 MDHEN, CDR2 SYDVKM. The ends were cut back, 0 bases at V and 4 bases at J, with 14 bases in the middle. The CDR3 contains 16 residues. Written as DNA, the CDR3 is TGTGCCAGCAGTTTATGGACAGGGGAGGGGCCAGATACGCAGTATTTT. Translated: CASSLWTGEGPDTQYF.

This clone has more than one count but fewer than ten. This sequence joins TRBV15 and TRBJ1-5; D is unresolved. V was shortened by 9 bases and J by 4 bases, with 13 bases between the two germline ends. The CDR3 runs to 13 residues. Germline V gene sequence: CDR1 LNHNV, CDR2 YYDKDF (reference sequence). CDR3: CATAAGANQPQHF. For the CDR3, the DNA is TGTGCCACAGCGGCGGGAGCAAATCAGCCCCAGCATTTT. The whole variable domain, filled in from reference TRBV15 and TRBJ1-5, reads DAMVIQNPRYQVTQFGKPVTLSCSQTLNHNVMYWYQQKSSQAPKLLFHYYDKDFNNEADTPDNFQSRRPNTSFCFLDIRSPGLGDTAMYLCATAAGANQPQHFGDGTRLSIL.

CDR3: CASSPPGQGGYGYTF. Here the CDR3 DNA reads TGTGCCAGCTCACCACCGGGACAGGGAGGCTATGGCTACACCTTC. The rearrangement uses TRBV18 and TRBJ1-2, with TRBD1 matching 9 bases. Germline trimming cut 0 bases from V and 4 bases from J; bases unmatched to any gene: 3. Germline assignment: CDR1 KGHSH and CDR2 LQKENI. The CDR3 totals 15 residues. The full variable domain, completed using reference TRBV18 and TRBJ1-2, is NAGVMQNPRHLVRRRGQEARLRCSPMKGHSHVYWYRQLPEEGLKFMVYLQKENIIDESGMPKERFSAEFPKEGPSILRIQQVVRGDSAAYFCASSPPGQGGYGYTFGSGTRLTVV.

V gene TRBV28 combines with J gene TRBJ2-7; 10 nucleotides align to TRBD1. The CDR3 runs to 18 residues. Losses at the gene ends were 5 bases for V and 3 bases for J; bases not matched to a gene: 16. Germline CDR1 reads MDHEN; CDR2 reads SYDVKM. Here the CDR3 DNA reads TGTGCCAGCAGTGACGGGACAGGGGACGAAGCAACCCACTACGAGCAGTACTTC. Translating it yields CASSDGTGDEATHYEQYF.